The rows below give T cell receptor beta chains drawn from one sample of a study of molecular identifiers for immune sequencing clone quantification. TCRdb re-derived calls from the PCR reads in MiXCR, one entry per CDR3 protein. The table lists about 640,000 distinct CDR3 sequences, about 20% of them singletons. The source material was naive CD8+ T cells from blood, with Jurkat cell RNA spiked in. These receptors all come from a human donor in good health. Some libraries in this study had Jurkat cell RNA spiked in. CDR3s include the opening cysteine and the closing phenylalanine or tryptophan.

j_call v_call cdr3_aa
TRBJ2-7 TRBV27 CASSLGRRYEQYF
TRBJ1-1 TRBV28 CASSSPYTEAFF
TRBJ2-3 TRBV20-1 CSAYQREGQVMFTDTQYF
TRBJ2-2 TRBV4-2 CASSQGMNTGELFF
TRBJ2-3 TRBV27 CASSPTLVTSTDTQYF
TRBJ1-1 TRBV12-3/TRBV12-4 CASSFRDGLNTEAFF
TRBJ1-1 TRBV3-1 CASSPGQGYDTEAFF
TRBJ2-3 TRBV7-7 CASSSENRATQYF
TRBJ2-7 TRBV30 CAWSWTGGAYEQYF
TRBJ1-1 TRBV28 CASSTKVLNTEAFF
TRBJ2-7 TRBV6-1 CASSVLAYGYEQYF
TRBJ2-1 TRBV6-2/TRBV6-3 CACGGAYNEQFF
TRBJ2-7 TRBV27 CASSPGQIYKQYF
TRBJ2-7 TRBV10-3 CAIKEGSRAYEQYF
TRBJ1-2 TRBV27 CASSLYLLSPDRVDGYTF
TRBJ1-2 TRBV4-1 CASSQDTGAGLGYTF
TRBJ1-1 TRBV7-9 CASSPVPGQGRGAEAFF
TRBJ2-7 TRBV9 CASSVEGLTLNEQYF
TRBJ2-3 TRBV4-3 CASSHWESDTQYF
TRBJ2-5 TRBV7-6 CASSLAPGGTQETQYF
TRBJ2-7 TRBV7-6 CASSTNIGYEQYF
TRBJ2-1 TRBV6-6 CASSYGSGNEQFF
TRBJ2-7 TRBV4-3 CASSQGRAYEQYF
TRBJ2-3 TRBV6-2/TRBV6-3 CASSPGPTDTQYF
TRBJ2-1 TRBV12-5 CASGLDSSSYNEQFF
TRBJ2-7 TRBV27 CASSLSGGSGYEQYF
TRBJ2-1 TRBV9 CASSVVTDEQFF
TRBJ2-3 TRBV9 CASSVDVSDTQYF
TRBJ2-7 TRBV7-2 CASCLGLGAGYEQYF
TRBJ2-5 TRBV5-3 CASSPEEREIETQYF
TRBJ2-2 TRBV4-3 CASSQNQGAGELFF
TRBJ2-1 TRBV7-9 CASRSSVIEQFF
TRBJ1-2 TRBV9 CASSASRAGGVYGYTF
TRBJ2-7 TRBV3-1 CASSHLAGLAGGPYEQYF
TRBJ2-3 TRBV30 CAFQLGVTQYF
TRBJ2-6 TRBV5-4 CASSRFSAGTNVLTF
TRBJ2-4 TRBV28 CASSYLAGGSVGNIQYF
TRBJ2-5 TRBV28 CASTLSRFTGREETQYF
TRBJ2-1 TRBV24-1 CATSDLDRGYNEQFF
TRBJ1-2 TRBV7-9 CASSLEGHYGYTF
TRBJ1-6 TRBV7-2 CASSPRTAYNSPLHF
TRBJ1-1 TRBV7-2 CASSLTRNTEAFF
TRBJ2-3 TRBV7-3 CASSDTGLSTDTQYF
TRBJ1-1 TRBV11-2 CASSLGRRPLSEAFF
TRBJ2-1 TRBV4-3 CASSQFTGGDEQFF
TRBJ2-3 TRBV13 CASSLNRGTDTQYF
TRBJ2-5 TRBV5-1 CASSLVEGTQETQYF
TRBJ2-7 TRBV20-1 CSAPGLDKAYEQYF
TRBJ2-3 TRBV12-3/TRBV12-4 CASRVSGGGGDTQYF